These 6 T cell receptor beta chains share one sample of origin, sequenced in a study of cytomegalovirus exposure and HLA in healthy donors. A multiplex PCR was run with 60 Vbeta primers and 13 Jbeta primers. Assay used: immunoSEQ multiplex PCR; TCRdb lists only in-frame clones, some missing. The data hold 150,000 to 200,000 clones, with over 60% observed a single time. The sample comprised PBMCs. These receptors came from a man between 50 and 59 years old in good health and CMV-seropositive.

DNA for the CDR3: TGTGCCAGCAGTGAACGACAGCAAGAGACCCAGTACTTC. This translates into CASSERQQETQYF. This chain links TRBV25-1 with TRBJ2-5; possible D gene TRBD1, 5 bases. The CDR3 extends over 13 amino acids. Germline CDR1 and CDR2: MGHDK and SYGVNS. Trimming removed 2 bases at V and 2 bases at J, with 6 bases between.

This rearrangement joins TRBV4-1 to TRBJ2-2; no clear D. The CDR3 has 15 residues. Germline-derived CDR1 and CDR2 are MGHRA and YSYEKL. V lost 0 bases and J lost 6, with 11 bases in between. CDR3 sequence (DNA): TGCGCCAGCAGCCAAGATTTCAGGATCCCCGGGGAGCTGTTTTTT. Protein sequence: CASSQDFRIPGELFF.

The count of this clone is one. In this CDR3 the conserved last residue, phenylalanine or tryptophan, is missing, so a read error is likely. V is TRBV7-9 and J is TRBJ1-1, with 7 bases aligning to TRBD1. CDR3 length: 14 amino acids. Losses at the gene ends were 1 base for V and 4 bases for J; bases not matched to a gene: 3. Germline V gene sequence: CDR1 SEHNR, CDR2 FQNEAQ (reference sequence). The DNA of the CDR3 is TGTGCCAGCAGCTTAGGGTCAGGGGGCACTGAAGCTTTCCTT. Translated, it gives CASSLGSGGTEAFL.

This sequence joins TRBV30 and TRBJ1-2; maybe TRBD1 (5 bases). Germline V gene lookup returns CDR1 GTSNPN and CDR2 SVGIG (reference sequence). The CDR3 spans 13 residues. Trimming took 2 bases from V and 6 from J, leaving 13 bases between them. The CDR3 is CAWSSGLDNGYTF. In DNA, the CDR3 is TGTGCCTGGAGTTCAGGGTTGGATAATGGCTACACCTTC. The whole variable domain, remainder taken from reference TRBV30 and TRBJ1-2, is SQTIHQWPATLVQPVGSPLSLECTVEGTSNPNLYWYRQAAGRGLQLLFYSVGIGQISSEVPQNLSASRPQDRQFILSSKKLLLSDSGFYLCAWSSGLDNGYTFGSGTRLTVV.

J is TRBJ1-2 and V is TRBV27; D unresolved. This CDR3 is built from 15 residues. The germline V gene has CDR1 MNHEY and CDR2 SMNVEV (reference sequence). V was pared by 1 base and J by 4 bases, with 13 bases between. As DNA, the CDR3 is TGTGCCAGCAGTTTATATTCCGGGTACGGCTATGGCTACACCTTC. As protein: CASSLYSGYGYGYTF.

J is TRBJ2-2 and V is TRBV28, with 8 bases that match TRBD2. In germline, CDR1 is MDHEN, CDR2 SYDVKM. Trimming cost V 6 bases and J 4 bases; bases outside gene matches: 4. There are 14 residues in the CDR3. This CDR3 reads CASRTGLVTGELFF. In DNA form, the CDR3 reads TGTGCCAGCAGGACGGGACTAGTCACCGGGGAGCTGTTTTTT.